This TCR beta chain stems from a study of blood T cells in healthy people across ages (dated by TCRdb to between 2014 and 2017). A note on the overall study: Template switching captured roughly one uniquely barcoded TCR beta cDNA molecule per two T cells in model experiments. To track age-related changes in TCR beta repertoire diversity, the study relied on deep sequencing normalized with unique cDNA molecular identifiers. The donors were divided into four age groups: young (average roughly 17 years), middle-aged (approximately 42), aged (approximately 62) and long-lived (about 80). To avoid experimental bias, donors of different ages were spread randomly across the sequencing lanes. For two donors (one aged 18 to 29 and one aged 80 or older), the study analyzed two additional independent replicas of 1 million unique cDNA reads from the same blood draw.

Donors were 40 or so systemically healthy Caucasian individuals from Russia aged roughly 6 to 100 years. Each donor gave approximately 9.4 milliliters of peripheral blood, drawn into EDTA-treated Vacutainer tubes. Ficoll-Paque density-gradient centrifugation was used to isolate PBMCs, with at least 6.5 million obtained per sample. Trizol reagent was used to extract total RNA from the PBMCs, yielding at least 5.5 micrograms per sample. For every donor, an aliquot of PBMCs went through flow cytometry to measure the percentages of naive CD45RAhigh/CD27high T cells. There are 15 amino acids in the CDR3, from cysteine to phenylalanine inclusive. The kept DNA is CDR3 alone, 45 bases in frame from the first base. The germline V gene specifies SGHTA as CDR1 and FQGNSA as CDR2. Deletion took 2 bases off V and 6 bases off J, with a span of 13 bases between the germline ends. The library was produced with 5' RACE. Sequencing was performed on an Illumina HiSeq 2500. The second PCR ran for roughly 6 to 11 cycles and used a J-beta primer mix along with a sample-barcoded 5' primer. A unique molecular identifier was introduced onto each TCR beta cDNA molecule by a template-switch 5' adaptor carrying 12 random nucleotides. Each sample yielded at least 3 million CDR3-containing paired-end reads. First-strand cDNA was synthesized from all RNA with the Mint cDNA synthesis kit, primed by a TRBC-specific oligonucleotide. After uracil-DNA glycosylase treatment, a first 18-cycle PCR used universal primers M1SS and BC2_uni_R on all cDNA. On the authors' methods: Normalization of each sample was performed by random selection of 1 million high-quality reads, each carrying a distinct molecular identifier. Instead of being binned into consensus sequences, reads with shared molecular identifiers were discarded. MiTCR, run with a Q25 quality threshold and the strictest error-elimination algorithm, handled CDR3 identification, clonotype clustering and error correction. A nonparametric unseen species model using Euler transformation provided a lower-bound estimate of total TCR beta diversity. Through fastp at Q25 and MiXCR, TCRdb rebuilt clones from the public reads, retaining in-frame beta chains. Entries that share a CDR3 protein sequence are merged under the most common genes and DNA. The V and J calls here are based on TCRdb, not the publication. This sample has more than 1.4 million distinct CDR3 sequences in its table, and 40% to 50% of those were observed once. 7.9% of the sample is in the top ten clones.

Points the paper makes about the study in general: Total diversity estimates from one million sequenced T cells were considered lower bounds and underestimates. Since profiling was done on bulk unsorted PBMCs, naive and antigen-experienced compartments could not be conclusively compared. Observed TCR beta diversity correlated strongly with the percentage of naive T cells measured by flow cytometry. Compared with the aged group, more naive CD4+ T cells, fewer expanded clones and increased TCR diversity were shown by the long-lived group, suggesting age selection. The CMV infection status of donors was not known, potentially confounding age-related changes in expanded clonotypes. Observed TCR beta diversity per million T cells fell roughly linearly with age, and a significant reduction was already apparent by age roughly 41.

As to this clonotype: Its antigen is currently not known. No clone much larger than this one lies a single base away; base qualities are absent.

The origin of this receptor is a woman under 30 in good health. Sample: blood. The chain joins TRBV7-2 to TRBJ1-4, with the D gene call left open. The sequenced DNA: TGTGCCAGCAGCTTAAGCTGGGGAGAATATGAAAAACTGTTTTTT. Translation gives CASSLSWGEYEKLFF.